This TCR beta chain was recorded in a study of shared clonotypes between healthy human individuals. CD4+ cell separation produced CD45RA+ naive and CD45RA-negative memory subsets. Repertoires were generated with immunoSEQ multiplex PCR, while TCRdb's copy carries only in-frame clones and drops some. There are over a million clones in the sample; about 96% occur only once, and about 1% lies in the top ten. Source material: naive CD4+ T cells sorted from blood. Subset indicated: CD45RA+ positively selected. The receptor was derived from a man under 40 in good health.

DNA for the CDR3: TGCAGCGTCGGGACGCCACAGTTCTTC. Amino acid sequence: CSVGTPQFF. The rearrangement links TRBV29-1 to TRBJ2-1; D could derive from TRBD1 or TRBD2 (5 bases each). Germline loops: CDR1 SQVTM, CDR2 ANQGSEA. V lost 6 bases and J 13 bases, leaving 10 bases between the germline ends. The CDR3 totals 9 residues.